One and the same sample provided the 2 T cell receptor beta chains below, sequenced in a study of cytomegalovirus exposure and HLA in healthy donors. PCR amplification relied on 60 Vbeta primers (plus 13 Jbeta primers). Data came from immunoSEQ multiplex PCR; TCRdb stores just in-frame clones and leaves some out. This sample has approximately 150,000 clones, with around 78% found just once. Sequenced: PBMCs. The receptor source for this set is a woman aged 35 to 49 in good health and CMV-seropositive.

This rearrangement joins TRBV7-2 to TRBJ2-1; D possibly corresponds to TRBD1 (6 bases). CDR1 and CDR2 (germline): SGHTA, FQGNSA. The CDR3 consists of 13 residues. V dropped 5 bases and J dropped 6 bases, with 11 bases sitting between them. The CDR3 DNA reads TGTGCCAGCAGCCCCTGGACAGCCAATGAGCAGTTCTTC. Its translation: CASSPWTANEQFF.

This clone was picked up one time. The chain couples TRBV13 to TRBJ2-3, with D unclear. Trimming removed 0 bases at V and 2 bases at J, with 6 bases between. This CDR3 contains 14 residues. Germline V gene sequence: CDR1 PRHDT, CDR2 FYEKMQ (reference sequence). CDR3 in DNA: TGTGCCAGCAGCTTAGGAATCTCCACAGATACGCAGTATTTT. The encoded protein is CASSLGISTDTQYF. Full variable domain (rest looked up from reference TRBV13 and TRBJ2-3): AAGVIQSPRHLIKEKRETATLKCYPIPRHDTVYWYQQGPGQDPQFLISFYEKMQSDKGSIPDRFSAQQFSDYHSELNMSSLELGDSALYFCASSLGISTDTQYFGPGTRLTVL.